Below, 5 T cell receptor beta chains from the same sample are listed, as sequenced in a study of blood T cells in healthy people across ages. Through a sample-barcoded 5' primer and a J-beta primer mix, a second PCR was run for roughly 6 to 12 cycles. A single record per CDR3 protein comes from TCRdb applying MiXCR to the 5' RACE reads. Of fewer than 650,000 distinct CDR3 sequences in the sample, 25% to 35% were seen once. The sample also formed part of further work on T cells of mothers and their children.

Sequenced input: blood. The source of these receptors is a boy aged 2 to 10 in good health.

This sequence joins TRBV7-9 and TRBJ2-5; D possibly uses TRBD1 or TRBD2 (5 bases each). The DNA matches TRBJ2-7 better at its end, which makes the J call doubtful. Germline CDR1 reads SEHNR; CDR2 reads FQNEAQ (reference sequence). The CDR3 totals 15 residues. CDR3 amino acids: CASSTGPRAPYEQYF. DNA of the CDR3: TGTGCCAGCAGCACGGGACCCCGGGCCCCCTACGAGCAGTACTTC.

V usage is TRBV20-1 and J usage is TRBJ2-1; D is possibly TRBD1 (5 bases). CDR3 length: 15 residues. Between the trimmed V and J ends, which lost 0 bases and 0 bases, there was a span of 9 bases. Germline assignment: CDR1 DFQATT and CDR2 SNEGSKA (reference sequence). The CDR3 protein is CSARERGRSYNEQFF. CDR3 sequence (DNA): TGCAGTGCTAGAGAAAGGGGCCGCTCCTACAATGAGCAGTTCTTC.

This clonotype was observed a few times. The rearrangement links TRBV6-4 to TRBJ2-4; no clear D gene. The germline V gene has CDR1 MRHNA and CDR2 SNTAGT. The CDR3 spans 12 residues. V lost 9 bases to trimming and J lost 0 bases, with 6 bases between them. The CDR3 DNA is TGTGCCAGAGTTGTAGCCAAAAACATTCAGTACTTC. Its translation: CARVVAKNIQYF.

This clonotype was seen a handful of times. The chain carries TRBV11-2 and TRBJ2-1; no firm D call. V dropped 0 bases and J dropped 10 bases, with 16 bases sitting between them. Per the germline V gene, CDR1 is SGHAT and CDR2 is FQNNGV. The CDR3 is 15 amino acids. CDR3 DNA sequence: TGTGCCAGCAGCTTAGAGAGTACCAGTCTCTACGAGCAGTTCTTC. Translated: CASSLESTSLYEQFF.

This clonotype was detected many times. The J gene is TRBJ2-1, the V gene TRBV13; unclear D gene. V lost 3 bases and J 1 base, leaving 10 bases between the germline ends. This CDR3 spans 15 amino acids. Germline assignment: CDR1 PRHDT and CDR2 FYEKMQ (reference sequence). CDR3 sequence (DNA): TGTGCCAGCAGCTTCCGCTCCCATTCCTACAATGAGCAGTTCTTC. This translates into CASSFRSHSYNEQFF. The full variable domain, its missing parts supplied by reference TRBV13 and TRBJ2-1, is AAGVIQSPRHLIKEKRETATLKCYPIPRHDTVYWYQQGPGQDPQFLISFYEKMQSDKGSIPDRFSAQQFSDYHSELNMSSLELGDSALYFCASSFRSHSYNEQFFGPGTRLTVL.